This T cell receptor beta chain originates from a study of T cell responses to AZD1222 COVID-19 vaccine. A few counts support this clone. The assay was immunoSEQ multiplex PCR, and TCRdb's table has in-frame clones only and misses some. This sample has fewer than 7,000 clones, with around 87% found just once. The CDR3 extends over 12 amino acids. CDR1 and CDR2 from the germline V gene are SNHLY and FYNNEI. V dropped 11 bases and J dropped 4 bases, with 12 bases sitting between them. The receptor comes from an adult who received the AZD1222 COVID-19 vaccine. The starting material was peripheral blood, obtained 28 days after the second AZD1222 dose. The rearrangement joins TRBV2 to TRBJ2-1; the D gene is possibly TRBD2 (6 bases). The CDR3 protein is CASRDGYNEQFF. The CDR3, as DNA: TGTGCCTCGCGGGACGGATACAATGAGCAGTTCTTC.